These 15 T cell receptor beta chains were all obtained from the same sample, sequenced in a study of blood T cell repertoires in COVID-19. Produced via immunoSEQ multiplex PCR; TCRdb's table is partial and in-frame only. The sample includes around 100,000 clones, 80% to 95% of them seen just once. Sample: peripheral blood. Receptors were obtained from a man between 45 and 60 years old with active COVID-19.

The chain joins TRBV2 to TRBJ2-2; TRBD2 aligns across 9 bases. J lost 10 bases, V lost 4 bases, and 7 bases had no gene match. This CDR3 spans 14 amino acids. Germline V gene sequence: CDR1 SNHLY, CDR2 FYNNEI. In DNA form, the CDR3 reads TGTGCCAGCAGTGTCCAGCGGGGGGTGGCGGAGCTGTTTTTT. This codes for CASSVQRGVAELFF.

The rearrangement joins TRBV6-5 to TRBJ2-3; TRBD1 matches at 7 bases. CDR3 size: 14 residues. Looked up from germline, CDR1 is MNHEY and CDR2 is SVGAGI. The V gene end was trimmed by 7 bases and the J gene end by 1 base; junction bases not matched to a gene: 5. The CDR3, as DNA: TGTGCCAGCAAGAGGGGGCAAGGCACAGATACGCAGTATTTT. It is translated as CASKRGQGTDTQYF.

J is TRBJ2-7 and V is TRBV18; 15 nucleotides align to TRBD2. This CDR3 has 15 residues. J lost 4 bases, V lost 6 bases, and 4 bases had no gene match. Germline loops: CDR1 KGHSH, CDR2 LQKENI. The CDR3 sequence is CASSPGLAGGYEQYV. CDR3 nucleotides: TGTGCCAGCTCCCCTGGACTAGCGGGAGGGTACGAGCAGTACGTC.

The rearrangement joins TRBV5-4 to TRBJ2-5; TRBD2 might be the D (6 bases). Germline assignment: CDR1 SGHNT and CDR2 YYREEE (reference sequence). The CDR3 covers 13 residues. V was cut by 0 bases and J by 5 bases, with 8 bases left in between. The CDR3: CASSLGLVETQYF. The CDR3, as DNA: TGTGCCAGCAGCTTGGGACTAGTGGAGACCCAGTACTTC.

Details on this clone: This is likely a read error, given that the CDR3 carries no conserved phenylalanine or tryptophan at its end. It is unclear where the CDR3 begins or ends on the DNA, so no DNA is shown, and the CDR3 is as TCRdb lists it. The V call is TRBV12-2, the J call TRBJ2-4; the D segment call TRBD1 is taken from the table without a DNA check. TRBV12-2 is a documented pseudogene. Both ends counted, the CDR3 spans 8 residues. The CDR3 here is CASRLGSH.

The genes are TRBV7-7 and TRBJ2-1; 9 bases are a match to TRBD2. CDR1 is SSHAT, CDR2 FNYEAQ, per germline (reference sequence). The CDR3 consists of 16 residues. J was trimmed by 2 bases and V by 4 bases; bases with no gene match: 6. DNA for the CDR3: TGTGCCAGCAGCTCCTTAGCGGGAGTGGCCTACAATGAGCAGTTCTTC. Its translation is CASSSLAGVAYNEQFF.

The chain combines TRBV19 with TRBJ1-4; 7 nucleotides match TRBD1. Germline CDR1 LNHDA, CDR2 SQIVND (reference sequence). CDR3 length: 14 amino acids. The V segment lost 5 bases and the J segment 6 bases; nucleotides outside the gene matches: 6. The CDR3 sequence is CASSATGVDEKLFF. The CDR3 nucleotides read TGTGCCAGTAGTGCCACAGGGGTGGATGAAAAACTGTTTTTT. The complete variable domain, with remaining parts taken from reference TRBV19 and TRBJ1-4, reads DGGITQSPKYLFRKEGQNVTLSCEQNLNHDAMYWYRQDPGQGLRLIYYSQIVNDFQKGDIAEGYSVSREKKESFPLTVTSAQKNPTAFYLCASSATGVDEKLFFGSGTQLSVL.

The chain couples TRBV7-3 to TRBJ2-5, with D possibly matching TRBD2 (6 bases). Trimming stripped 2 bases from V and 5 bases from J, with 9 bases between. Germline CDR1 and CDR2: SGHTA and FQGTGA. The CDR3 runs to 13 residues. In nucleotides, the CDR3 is TGTGCCAGCAGCTTAGGCGGGACGGAGACCCAGTACTTC. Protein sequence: CASSLGGTETQYF.

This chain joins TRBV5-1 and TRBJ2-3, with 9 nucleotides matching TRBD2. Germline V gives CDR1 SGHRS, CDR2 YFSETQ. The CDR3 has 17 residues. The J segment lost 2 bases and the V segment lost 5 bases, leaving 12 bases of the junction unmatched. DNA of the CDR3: TGCGCCAGCAGACGTGCCTTAGCGGGAGCTAACACAGATACGCAGTATTTT. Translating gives CASRRALAGANTDTQYF.

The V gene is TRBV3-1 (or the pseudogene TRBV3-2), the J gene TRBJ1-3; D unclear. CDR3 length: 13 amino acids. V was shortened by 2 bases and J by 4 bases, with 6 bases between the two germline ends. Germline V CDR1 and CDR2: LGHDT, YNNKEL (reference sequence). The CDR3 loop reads CASSQNRGNTIYF. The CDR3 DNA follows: TGTGCCAGCAGCCAAAACAGAGGAAACACCATATATTTT.

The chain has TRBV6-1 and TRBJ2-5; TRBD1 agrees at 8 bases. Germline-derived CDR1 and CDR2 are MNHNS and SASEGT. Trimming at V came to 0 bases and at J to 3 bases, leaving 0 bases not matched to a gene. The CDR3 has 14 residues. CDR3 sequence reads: CASSEATGEETQYF. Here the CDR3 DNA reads TGTGCCAGCAGTGAAGCGACAGGGGAAGAGACCCAGTACTTC.

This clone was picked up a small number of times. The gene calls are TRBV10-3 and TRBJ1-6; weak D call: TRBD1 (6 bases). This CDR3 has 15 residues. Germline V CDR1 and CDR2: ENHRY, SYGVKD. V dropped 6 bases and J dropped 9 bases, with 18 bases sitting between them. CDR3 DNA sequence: TGTGCCATCAGGAAAAACAGGGAACCAGGTTCACCCCTCCACTTT. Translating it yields CAIRKNREPGSPLHF.

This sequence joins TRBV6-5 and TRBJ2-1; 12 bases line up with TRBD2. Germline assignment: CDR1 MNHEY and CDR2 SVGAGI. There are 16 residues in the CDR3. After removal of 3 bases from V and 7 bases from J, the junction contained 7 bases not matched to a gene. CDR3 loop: CASSYTLAGGTNEQFF. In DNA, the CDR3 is TGTGCCAGCAGTTATACGCTAGCGGGGGGGACTAATGAGCAGTTCTTC.

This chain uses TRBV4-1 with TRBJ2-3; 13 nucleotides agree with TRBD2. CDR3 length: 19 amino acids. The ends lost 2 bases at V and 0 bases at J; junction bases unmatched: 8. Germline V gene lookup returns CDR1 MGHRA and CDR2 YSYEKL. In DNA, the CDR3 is TGCGCCAGCAGCCAAAGACCGGGACTAGCGGGGACTAGCACAGATACGCAGTATTTT. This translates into CASSQRPGLAGTSTDTQYF.

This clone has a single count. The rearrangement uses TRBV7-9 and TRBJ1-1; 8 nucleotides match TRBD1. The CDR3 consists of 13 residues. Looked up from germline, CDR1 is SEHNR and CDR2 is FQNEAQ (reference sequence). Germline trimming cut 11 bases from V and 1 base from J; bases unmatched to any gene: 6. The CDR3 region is CAGQDRANTEAFF. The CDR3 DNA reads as TGTGCCGGGCAGGACAGGGCGAACACTGAAGCTTTCTTT.